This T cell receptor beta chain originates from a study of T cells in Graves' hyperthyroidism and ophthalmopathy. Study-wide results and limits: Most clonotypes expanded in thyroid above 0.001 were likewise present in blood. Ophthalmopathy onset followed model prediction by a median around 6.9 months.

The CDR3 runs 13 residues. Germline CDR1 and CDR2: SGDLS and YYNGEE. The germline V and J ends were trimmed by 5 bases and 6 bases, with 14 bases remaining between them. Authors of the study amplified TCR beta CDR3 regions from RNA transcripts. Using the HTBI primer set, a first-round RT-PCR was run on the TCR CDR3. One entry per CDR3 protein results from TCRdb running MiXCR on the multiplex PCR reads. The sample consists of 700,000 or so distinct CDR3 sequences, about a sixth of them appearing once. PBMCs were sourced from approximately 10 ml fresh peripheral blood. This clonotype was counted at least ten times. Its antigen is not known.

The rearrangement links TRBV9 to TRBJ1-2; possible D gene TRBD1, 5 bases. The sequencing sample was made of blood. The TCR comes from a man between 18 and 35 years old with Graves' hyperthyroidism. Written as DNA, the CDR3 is TGTGCCAGCAGGCAGATCAGGGAAGATGGCTACACCTTC. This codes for CASRQIREDGYTF.